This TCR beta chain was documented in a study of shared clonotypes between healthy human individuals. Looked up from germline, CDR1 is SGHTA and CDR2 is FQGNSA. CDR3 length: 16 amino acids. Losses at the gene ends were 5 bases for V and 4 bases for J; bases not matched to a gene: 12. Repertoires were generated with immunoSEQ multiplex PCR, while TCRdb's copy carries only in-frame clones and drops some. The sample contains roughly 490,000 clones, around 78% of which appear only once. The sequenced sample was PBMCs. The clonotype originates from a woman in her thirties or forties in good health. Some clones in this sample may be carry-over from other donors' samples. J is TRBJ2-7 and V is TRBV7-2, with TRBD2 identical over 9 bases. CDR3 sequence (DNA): TGTGCCAGCAGCATGGACGTGGCTAGCGGGACTTACGAGCAGTACTTC. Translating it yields CASSMDVASGTYEQYF.